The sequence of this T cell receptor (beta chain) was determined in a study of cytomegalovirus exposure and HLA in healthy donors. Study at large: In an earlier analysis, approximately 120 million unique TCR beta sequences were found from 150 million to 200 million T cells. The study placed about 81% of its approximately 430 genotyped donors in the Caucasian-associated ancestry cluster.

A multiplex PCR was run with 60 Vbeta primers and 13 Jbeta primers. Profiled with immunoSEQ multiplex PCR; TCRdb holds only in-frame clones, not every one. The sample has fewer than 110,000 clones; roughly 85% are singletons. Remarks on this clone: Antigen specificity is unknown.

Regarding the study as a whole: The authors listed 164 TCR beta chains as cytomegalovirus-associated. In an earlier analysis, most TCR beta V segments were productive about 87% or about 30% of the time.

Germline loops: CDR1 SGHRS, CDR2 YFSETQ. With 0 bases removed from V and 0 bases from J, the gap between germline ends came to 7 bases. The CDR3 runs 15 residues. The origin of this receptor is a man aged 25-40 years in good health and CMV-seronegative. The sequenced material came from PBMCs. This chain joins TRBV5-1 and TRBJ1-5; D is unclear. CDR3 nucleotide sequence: TGCGCCAGCAGCTTGGTGGGCGATAGCAATCAGCCCCAGCATTTT. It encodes CASSLVGDSNQPQHF.